The 17 T cell receptor beta chains in this list originate from one sample, sequenced in a study of blood T cell repertoires in COVID-19. Sequencing used immunoSEQ multiplex PCR; TCRdb keeps in-frame clones, though not all of them. This sample has some 150,000 clones, with roughly 87% found just once. The source material was peripheral blood. Receptors were obtained from a human donor in a cohort sampled during active COVID-19.

This clone was detected once. This chain links TRBV7-3 with TRBJ1-2; no clear D. Trimming stripped 5 bases from V and 1 base from J, with 8 bases between. The CDR3 runs to 13 residues. Germline V CDR1 and CDR2: SGHTA, FQGTGA. The CDR3 DNA reads TGTGCCAGCAGCCAGGTTTATAACTATGGCTACACCTTC. Its translation is CASSQVYNYGYTF.

The gene calls are TRBV10-1 and TRBJ2-5; maybe TRBD2 (6 bases). Trimming took off 3 bases at V and 6 bases at J, with 17 bases between the two ends. This CDR3 region has 15 residues. Germline CDR1 WNHNN, CDR2 SYGVQD (reference sequence). The CDR3 here is CASSDWDLKPQTQYF. The CDR3 DNA follows: TGCGCCAGCAGTGATTGGGACTTAAAACCCCAGACCCAGTACTTC.

V usage is TRBV20-1 and J usage is TRBJ2-7, with D tentatively TRBD1 (6 bases). V was shortened by 4 bases and J by 0 bases, with 10 bases between the two germline ends. The CDR3 is 13 residues long. CDR1 is DFQATT and CDR2 is SNEGSKA in the germline V gene (reference sequence). This CDR3 reads CSATDRPSYEQYF. In DNA form, the CDR3 reads TGCAGTGCTACTGACAGGCCCTCCTACGAGCAGTACTTC.

The chain recombines TRBV4-1 with TRBJ1-5; weak D call: TRBD1 (6 bases). CDR1 is MGHRA and CDR2 is YSYEKL in the germline V gene. V gave up 0 bases and J gave up 5 bases, with 14 bases separating them. The CDR3 runs to 16 residues. The CDR3 coding sequence is TGCGCCAGCAGCCAAGAGGTTAGGGCAGGGGATCAGCCCCAGCATTTT. Translating it yields CASSQEVRAGDQPQHF.

The chain recombines TRBV27 with TRBJ2-7; D perhaps matches TRBD1 (6 bases). Trimming took 2 bases from V and 7 from J, leaving 9 bases between them. Per germline, CDR1 MNHEY and CDR2 SMNVEV (reference sequence). CDR3 length equals 12 residues. Here the CDR3 reads CASSLQGSEQYF. As DNA, the CDR3 is TGTGCCAGCAGTTTACAGGGGAGTGAGCAGTACTTC.

The V and J genes are TRBV7-8 and TRBJ2-7; D gene uncertain. This CDR3 comprises 15 residues. The V and J ends lost 1 base and 6 bases respectively, with 16 bases between them. Germline loops: CDR1 SGHVS, CDR2 FQNEAQ. DNA for the CDR3: TGTGCCAGCAGCTTAGTAGTCGAAGATTCGGGCGAGCAGTACTTC. Its translation: CASSLVVEDSGEQYF.

This chain uses TRBV9 with TRBJ1-2, with 7 bases lining up with TRBD1. The CDR3 sequence is 15 residues long. Per germline, CDR1 SGDLS and CDR2 YYNGEE. V shed 0 bases, J shed 8 bases, and the junction held 10 bases outside the gene matches. CDR3 region: CASSVEGGQLEGYTF. CDR3 coding DNA: TGTGCCAGCAGCGTAGAGGGGGGACAGCTCGAAGGCTACACCTTC.

This clone was picked up one time. The rearrangement links TRBV14 to TRBJ2-1, with D uncertain. Trimming removed 0 bases from V and 5 bases from J, with 5 bases in between. This CDR3 spans 13 amino acids. Germline V gives CDR1 SGHDN, CDR2 FVKESK. As DNA, the CDR3 is TGTGCCAGCAGCCAAGATTTAAACAATGAGCAGTTCTTC. Amino acids: CASSQDLNNEQFF.

The chain uses TRBV9 and TRBJ2-7; 7 bases are a match to TRBD2. Germline CDR1 is SGDLS and CDR2 is YYNGEE. V shed 0 bases and J 0 bases; nucleotides not matched to a gene: 3. This CDR3 is built from 15 residues. The CDR3 loop is CASSVGTSSSYEQYF. CDR3 sequence (DNA): TGTGCCAGCAGCGTAGGGACTAGTAGCTCCTACGAGCAGTACTTC.

The chain uses TRBV5-1 and TRBJ2-1, with TRBD1 as a possible D gene (5 bases). The germline V gene encodes CDR1 SGHRS and CDR2 YFSETQ. The CDR3 consists of 14 residues. The V end was cut by 4 bases, the J end by 0 bases, with 8 bases between. The CDR3: CASSIDSSYNEQFF. CDR3 DNA sequence: TGCGCCAGCAGCATTGACAGCTCCTACAATGAGCAGTTCTTC.

The chain recombines TRBV11-3 with TRBJ2-7, with a tentative D call TRBD1 (6 bases). CDR3 length: 14 residues. In germline, CDR1 is SGHNT, CDR2 YENEEA. The V and J ends lost 2 bases and 1 base respectively, with 9 bases between them. The CDR3 region is CASSLPGQSYEQYF. For the CDR3, the DNA is TGTGCCAGCAGCTTACCCGGACAGTCCTACGAGCAGTACTTC.

This chain uses TRBV5-4 with TRBJ2-1; 15 bases line up with TRBD2. Germline trimming cut 2 bases from V and 9 bases from J; bases unmatched to any gene: 3. Germline CDR1 reads SGHNT; CDR2 reads YYREEE (reference sequence). The CDR3 runs to 15 residues. The CDR3 DNA follows: TGTGCCAGCAGCTTCGGGACTAGCGGGGGGAGTGAGCAGTTCTTC. It translates to CASSFGTSGGSEQFF.

The rearrangement joins TRBV6-5 to TRBJ2-1; weak D call: TRBD2 (5 bases). The CDR3 totals 14 residues. V lost 2 bases to trimming and J lost 5 bases, with 10 bases between them. CDR1 and CDR2 (germline): MNHEY, SVGAGI. CDR3 in DNA: TGTGCCAGCAGTTACGGGGAGCGGCACAATGAGCAGTTCTTC. It specifies CASSYGERHNEQFF.

The chain couples TRBV11-2 to TRBJ2-7, with a possible D match to TRBD2 (5 bases). The germline V and J ends were trimmed by 5 bases and 1 base, with 12 bases remaining between them. Germline V gives CDR1 SGHAT, CDR2 FQNNGV. The CDR3 runs 14 residues. CDR3: CASSPNSGSYEQYF. The CDR3, as DNA: TGTGCCAGCAGCCCTAATTCGGGGTCCTACGAGCAGTACTTC. Looking up the rest from reference TRBV11-2 and TRBJ2-7 gives the full variable domain: EAGVAQSPRYKIIEKRQSVAFWCNPISGHATLYWYQQILGQGPKLLIQFQNNGVVDDSQLPKDRFSAERLKGVDSTLKIQPAKLEDSAVYLCASSPNSGSYEQYFGPGTRLTVT.

The chain couples TRBV27 to TRBJ2-7; 8 nucleotides match TRBD1. The CDR3 is 16 amino acids. Trimming removed 6 bases from V and 6 bases from J; junction bases left unmatched: 16. CDR1 MNHEY and CDR2 SMNVEV come from the germline V gene (reference sequence). CDR3 in DNA: TGTGCCAGCAGCCCCCTTGAAACAGGGGGTGTGGGCGAGCAGTACTTC. It specifies CASSPLETGGVGEQYF.

This chain uses TRBV30 with TRBJ2-7, with 9 bases lining up with TRBD1. This CDR3 has 13 amino acids. Per the germline V gene, CDR1 is GTSNPN and CDR2 is SVGIG (reference sequence). V was pared by 3 bases and J by 2 bases, with 2 bases of the junction left unmatched. The CDR3 bases are TGTGCCTGGAGGGACAGGGGCACCTACGAGCAGTACTTC. It specifies CAWRDRGTYEQYF.

This chain connects TRBV30 to TRBJ1-6; TRBD1 aligns across 8 bases. Unmatched junction bases numbered 6, after V lost 4 bases and J lost 4 bases. The CDR3 is 15 residues long. The germline CDR1 and CDR2 sequences are GTSNPN and SVGIG (reference sequence). CDR3 sequence: CAWKGRTGYNSPLHF. CDR3 in DNA: TGTGCCTGGAAAGGGCGGACAGGGTATAATTCACCCCTCCACTTT.